The clone carrying this T cell receptor beta chain has just a few counts. These data are taken from a study of blood T cell repertoires in COVID-19. Study details: Some COVID-19 samples were acute and others convalescent; all came from the United States, Italy and Spain. From T cells, B-cell-depleted T cells, or PBMCs came the material, which was cDNA or gDNA.

The J segment lost 10 bases and the V segment lost 3 bases, leaving 8 bases of the junction unmatched. The CDR3 is 13 residues long. Symptom resolution, clearance, or two negative PCRs marked donors in Cohort 3 as recovered. In the source study's methods: Amplification of reference gene primers provided the estimated nucleated cell counts. Here immunoSEQ multiplex PCR was the method, and the copy in TCRdb shows in-frame clones only, minus some. V, J and clone size are taken as reported in that table, and D and trimming were inferred from the DNA itself. The sample holds about 380,000 clones, roughly 86% seen once.

The sequencing input was PBMCs or T cells enriched from blood (not recorded which). The chain employs TRBV12-3 or TRBV12-4 and TRBJ1-1, with TRBD1 identical over 7 bases. This TCR derives from a man aged 25 to 40 who had recovered from COVID-19. The CDR3 nucleotides are TGTGCCAGCAGTTTGAGAACAGGGGCGACAGCTTTCTTT. Translating it yields CASSLRTGATAFF.